This T cell receptor (beta chain) was profiled in a study of T cell changes during pregnancy in multiple sclerosis. V lost 5 bases to trimming and J lost 2 bases; unmatched junction nucleotides: 4. Germline V lookup: CDR1 SEHNR, CDR2 FQNEAQ (reference sequence). The CDR3 is made up of 14 amino acids. TCRdb's table, derived via immunoSEQ multiplex PCR, lists solely in-frame clones and lacks some. Of tens of thousands of clones listed, 85% are singletons. The sequencing here drew on CD8+ T cells from peripheral blood mononuclear cells, taken after pregnancy. The source is a female donor with multiple sclerosis, enrolled in a pregnancy study. The chain employs TRBV7-9 and TRBJ2-3; 7 bases are shared with TRBD1. CDR3 DNA sequence: TGTGCCAGCAGCCCAGGGACAGACACAGATACGCAGTATTTT. Protein: CASSPGTDTDTQYF.